The rows below give T cell receptor beta chains drawn from one sample of a study of spatial heterogeneity in lung cancer. MiXCR was run by TCRdb on the 5' RACE reads, yielding one entry per CDR3 protein. Found here are some 100,000 distinct CDR3 sequences, 10% to 15% of them singletons; the top ten hold about two fifths. The sequencing here drew on PBMCs, taken at surgery. These receptors came from a male donor with early-stage non-small cell lung cancer. Both conserved end residues are part of each CDR3. The D gene is left open where the match is weak. Only part of the rows carry a size: once, few, many, or a class if the clone is expanded.

D gene	J gene	clone size	V gene	CDR3 protein	CDR3 DNA
-	TRBJ1-5	-	TRBV27	CASSLRGMHQPQHF	TGTGCCAGCAGTTTAAGGGGCATGCATCAGCCCCAGCATTTT
-	TRBJ1-3	-	TRBV5-1	CASSLTRNSGNTIYF	TGCGCCAGCAGCCTTACCCGCAACTCTGGAAACACCATATATTTT
-	TRBJ1-2	few	TRBV19	CASIQSPSSNYGYTF	TGTGCCAGTATTCAATCTCCAAGCTCCAACTATGGCTACACCTTC
TRBD2	TRBJ2-7	many	TRBV18	CASSPRSHSGGASYEQYF	TGTGCCAGCTCACCACGCAGTCATAGCGGGGGGGCCTCCTACGAGCAGTACTTC
-	TRBJ2-1	few	TRBV10-3	CAISRDEDNEQFF	TGTGCCATCAGCCGGGACGAGGACAATGAGCAGTTCTTC
-	TRBJ2-7	-	TRBV3-2	CASSHIGGSPSGLQGPAYEQYF	TGTGCCAGCAGCCATATCGGGGGGTCCCCTAGCGGGTTACAGGGACCGGCCTACGAGCAGTACTTC
TRBD1	TRBJ2-3	many	TRBV10-3	CAIMSPDRGLLTDTQYF	TGTGCCATCATGTCCCCGGACAGGGGGTTATTGACAGATACGCAGTATTTT
-	TRBJ2-7	few	TRBV5-1	CASSPDSGFYEQYF	TGCGCCAGCAGCCCCGACAGTGGATTCTACGAGCAGTACTTC
-	TRBJ2-7	few	TRBV6-2/TRBV6-3	CASSKDGNSYEQYF	TGTGCCAGCAGCAAGGACGGCAACTCCTACGAGCAGTACTTC
TRBD2	TRBJ2-3	few	TRBV12-3/TRBV12-4	CASGPGGGGSTDTQYF	TGTGCCAGCGGTCCTGGGGGCGGGGGGAGCACAGATACGCAGTATTTT
-	TRBJ2-3	-	TRBV7-3	CASSAHSVDTQYF	TGTGCCAGCAGCGCACATAGCGTCGATACGCAGTATTTT
-	TRBJ1-2	-	TRBV29-1	CSVDAAGNYGYTF	TGCAGCGTTGATGCAGCGGGAAACTATGGCTACACCTTC
-	TRBJ1-1	few	TRBV20-1	CSASPSSTEAFF	TGCAGTGCTAGTCCGTCAAGCACTGAAGCTTTCTTT
TRBD2	TRBJ2-2	few	TRBV2	CASTPIRTSGKSSGELFF	TGTGCCAGCACCCCAATCAGGACTAGCGGGAAGAGCTCCGGGGAGCTGTTTTTT
-	TRBJ2-5	many	TRBV29-1	CSVQKGSSTETQYF	TGCAGCGTTCAGAAGGGCTCTTCCACGGAGACCCAGTACTTC
-	TRBJ2-7	-	TRBV3-1	CASSHALRYEQYF	TGTGCCAGCAGCCATGCACTACGCTACGAGCAGTACTTC